Each of the 21 T cell receptor beta chains below was sequenced from the same sample in a study of T cells after yellow fever vaccination. TCRdb recomputed calls from the 5' RACE reads with MiXCR, one row per CDR3 protein. Here the sample spans 300,000 or so distinct CDR3 sequences, roughly 7% being singletons. The starting material was PBMCs, obtained about 41 days after the first yellow fever vaccination. The source is a young man who received the YFV17D yellow fever vaccine.

The table lists this clonotype with many counts. J is TRBJ1-5 and V is TRBV15; possible D gene TRBD1, 5 bases. Between the trimmed V and J ends, which lost 1 base and 6 bases, there was a span of 10 bases. The CDR3 totals 14 residues. CDR1 is LNHNV and CDR2 is YYDKDF in the germline V gene (reference sequence). In DNA form, the CDR3 reads TGTGCCACCAGCAGAGGGGGGGGAGGTCAGCCCCAGCATTTT. It specifies CATSRGGGGQPQHF. Looking up the rest from reference TRBV15 and TRBJ1-5 gives the full variable domain: DAMVIQNPRYQVTQFGKPVTLSCSQTLNHNVMYWYQQKSSQAPKLLFHYYDKDFNNEADTPDNFQSRRPNTSFCFLDIRSPGLGDTAMYLCATSRGGGGQPQHFGDGTRLSIL.

Comment on this clonotype: This may be a read error: a much more frequent sequence differs by one nucleotide. J is TRBJ2-5 and V is TRBV7-2, with 10 nucleotides matching TRBD1. CDR3 length: 14 residues. CDR1 is SGHTA and CDR2 is FQGNSA in the germline V gene. J gave up 4 bases and V 3 bases, and 2 bases lay outside the gene matches. The CDR3 loop reads CASSFRDRGETQYF. The DNA for the CDR3 is TGTGCCAGCAGCTTCCGGGACAGGGGAGAGACCCAGTACTTC.

The chain is built from TRBV29-1 and TRBJ1-5; 8 bases map to TRBD1. Looked up from germline, CDR1 is SQVTM and CDR2 is ANQGSEA. Germline trimming cut 7 bases from V and 2 bases from J; bases unmatched to any gene: 4. The CDR3 covers 13 residues. This CDR3 reads CSATGGGNQPQHF. The CDR3 DNA is TGCAGCGCTACAGGGGGGGGCAATCAGCCCCAGCATTTT.

V gene TRBV7-2 combines with J gene TRBJ2-5; D is unresolved. In germline, CDR1 is SGHTA, CDR2 FQGNSA. Deletions cut 5 bases from V and 5 bases from J, with 9 bases between. CDR3 length: 12 residues. The CDR3 sequence: CASSPWQETQYF. The DNA of the CDR3 is TGTGCCAGCAGCCCATGGCAGGAGACCCAGTACTTC.

Only a few counts were recorded for this clonotype. The rearrangement links TRBV9 to TRBJ2-7, with D tentatively TRBD2 (7 bases). The CDR3 extends over 14 amino acids. The germline V and J ends were trimmed by 0 bases and 3 bases, with 10 bases remaining between them. Germline loops: CDR1 SGDLS, CDR2 YYNGEE. In nucleotides, the CDR3 is TGTGCCAGCAGCGTAGGGGGGGGCCGCTACGAGCAGTACTTC. It encodes CASSVGGGRYEQYF.

This clonotype was detected ten times or more. Here the CDR3 DNA reads TGCGCCAGCAGCGAGGGACAGGGAAGTGGCTACACCTTC. This sequence encodes CASSEGQGSGYTF. This chain links TRBV5-1 with TRBJ1-2, with TRBD1 matching 9 bases. The V gene end was trimmed by 4 bases and the J gene end by 7 bases; junction bases not matched to a gene: 5. The CDR3 is made up of 13 amino acids. The germline V gene has CDR1 SGHRS and CDR2 YFSETQ.

The sample holds a few counts of this clonotype. The chain links TRBV12-3 or TRBV12-4 to TRBJ1-5; 7 bases are shared with TRBD1. Trimming at V came to 4 bases and at J to 3 bases, leaving 6 bases not matched to a gene. The CDR3 runs 15 residues. The CDR3 bases are TGTGCCAGCAGTTCGGGGACAGCTATCAATCAGCCCCAGCATTTT. Protein product: CASSSGTAINQPQHF.

The chain carries TRBV12-3 or TRBV12-4 and TRBJ1-2; D remains ambiguous. The V gene lost 4 bases and the J gene lost 6 bases, with 12 bases spanning the gap. The CDR3 runs 13 residues. CDR3 nucleotide sequence: TGTGCCAGCAGTTCGATGGCAGGTCATGGCTACACCTTC. Its translation is CASSSMAGHGYTF.

The chain links TRBV11-2 to TRBJ2-1, with D perhaps TRBD1 (6 bases). The CDR3 is made up of 15 amino acids. Trimming pared 6 bases from V and 0 bases from J, leaving 12 bases between. CDR1 is SGHAT and CDR2 is FQNNGV in the germline V gene. CDR3: CASRDRDSSYNEQFF. For the CDR3, the DNA is TGTGCCAGCAGGGACAGAGATAGCTCCTACAATGAGCAGTTCTTC.

There are many counts of this clonotype. The chain combines TRBV7-6 with TRBJ1-3; D ambiguous. V shed 5 bases and J shed 2 bases, with 13 bases lying between them. This CDR3 has 15 residues. Germline loops: CDR1 SGHVS, CDR2 FNYEAQ. The CDR3 nucleotides read TGTGCCAGCAGCCCCTACGGCCGTCCTGGAAACACCATATATTTT. Translation: CASSPYGRPGNTIYF.

This clonotype was observed many times. This sequence joins TRBV6-2 or TRBV6-3 and TRBJ2-1; maybe TRBD2 (6 bases). V dropped 1 base and J dropped 1 base, with 11 bases sitting between them. The CDR3 runs 16 residues. CDR1 is MNHEY and CDR2 is SVGEGT in the germline V gene. The CDR3 here is CASSYWRGSSYNEQFF. The DNA for the CDR3 is TGTGCCAGCAGTTACTGGAGGGGCTCTTCCTACAATGAGCAGTTCTTC.

This clonotype was recorded many times. This rearrangement joins TRBV4-3 to TRBJ2-3, with 8 bases lining up with TRBD2. CDR3 length: 13 residues. The J segment lost 11 bases and the V segment lost 1 base, leaving 5 bases of the junction unmatched. Germline CDR1 reads LGHNA; CDR2 reads YSLEER. The CDR3 loop is CASSQAASGRQYF. The CDR3 nucleotides read TGCGCCAGCAGCCAAGCGGCTAGCGGGCGGCAGTATTTT.

The rearrangement uses TRBV4-3 and TRBJ2-7; the D gene could be TRBD1 or TRBD2 (5 bases each). From germline, CDR1 is LGHNA and CDR2 YSLEER. V was clipped by 0 bases and J by 10 bases, with 16 bases between them. The CDR3 consists of 14 residues. The CDR3 reads CASSQDLGAALQYV. In DNA, the CDR3 is TGCGCCAGCAGCCAAGATCTCGGGGCAGCCCTTCAGTACGTC.

This clonotype showed up many times. The chain combines TRBV12-3 or TRBV12-4 with TRBJ2-7; TRBD1 matches 9 bases. The V segment lost 6 bases and the J segment 3 bases; nucleotides outside the gene matches: 3. This CDR3 is built from 13 residues. The CDR3 spells CASRSTGGYEQYF. CDR3 DNA sequence: TGTGCCAGCAGATCGACAGGGGGCTACGAGCAGTACTTC.

The chain links TRBV7-9 to TRBJ2-7; 14 bases agree with TRBD2. From germline, CDR1 is SEHNR and CDR2 FQNEAQ (reference sequence). V lost 3 bases and J lost 7; bases outside the gene matches: 8. The CDR3 length is 16 residues. The CDR3 nucleotides are TGTGCCAGCAGCTTTCCGGGACTAGCGGGGGTAGAGGAGCAGTACTTC. Its protein is CASSFPGLAGVEEQYF.

The chain employs TRBV12-3 or TRBV12-4 and TRBJ2-3, with D possibly matching TRBD2 (5 bases). This CDR3 region has 14 residues. Trimming shortened V by 7 bases and J by 2 bases, and 13 bases separated the two germline ends. The CDR3 protein is CASTSGLSTDTQYF. The CDR3 DNA reads as TGTGCCAGCACCAGCGGACTCTCCACAGATACGCAGTATTTT.

This clonotype was seen at least ten times. CDR3 sequence reads: CASSLTVAENTGELFF. The DNA for the CDR3 is TGCGCCAGCAGCCTGACCGTAGCGGAGAACACCGGGGAGCTGTTTTTT. This chain connects TRBV5-1 to TRBJ2-2; D possibly corresponds to TRBD2 (6 bases). V shed 4 bases and J shed 1 base, with 14 bases lying between them. CDR3 size: 16 residues. CDR1 SGHRS and CDR2 YFSETQ come from the germline V gene.

This clonotype was found many times. A read error may account for a junction end that differs from germline. In nucleotides, the CDR3 is TGCGCCAGCAGCTTGTTCTACGAGCAGTACTTC. Its translation: CASSLFYEQYF. The V and J genes are TRBV12-3 or TRBV12-4 and TRBJ2-7; no firm D call. The CDR3 consists of 11 residues.

This clonotype was seen a handful of times. The chain is built from TRBV7-9 and TRBJ1-5; TRBD1 might be the D (6 bases). Trimming pared 3 bases from V and 1 base from J, leaving 13 bases between. This CDR3 is built from 16 residues. The germline gives CDR1 SEHNR, CDR2 FQNEAQ (reference sequence). The CDR3 DNA reads as TGTGCCAGCAGCTTCGGGACACCGGGGAGCAATCAGCCCCAGCATTTT. Its protein is CASSFGTPGSNQPQHF.

This clonotype was recorded a few times. V usage is TRBV11-2 and J usage is TRBJ2-7, with D possibly matching TRBD2 (6 bases). The CDR3 loop spans 14 amino acids. Germline V gene sequence: CDR1 SGHAT, CDR2 FQNNGV. V gave up 5 bases and J gave up 7 bases, with 18 bases separating them. This chain's CDR3 is CASSPRVGGLEQYF. The DNA for the CDR3 is TGTGCCAGCAGCCCAAGGGTCGGGGGATTGGAGCAGTACTTC.

This clonotype was seen many times. This chain connects TRBV9 to TRBJ2-7; no firm D call. CDR3 length equals 13 residues. Germline CDR1 SGDLS, CDR2 YYNGEE. Between the trimmed V and J ends, which lost 3 bases and 2 bases, there was a span of 9 bases. The CDR3: CASSADTAYEQYF. The CDR3 bases are TGTGCCAGCAGCGCCGACACGGCCTACGAGCAGTACTTC.